This entry lists 3 T cell receptor beta chains sequenced from one sample in a study of circulating and synovial CD4+ cells in juvenile arthritis. Produced via immunoSEQ multiplex PCR; TCRdb's table is partial and in-frame only. The sample has around 17,000 clones, about 93% seen once. Input material: CD4+ T cells from blood. The source is a human donor with juvenile idiopathic arthritis.

The chain employs TRBV6-4 and TRBJ1-1; D is uncertain. CDR3 length equals 13 residues. CDR1 MRHNA and CDR2 SNTAGT come from the germline V gene. Trimming removed 6 bases from V and 1 base from J, with 9 bases in between. CDR3 sequence (DNA): TGTGCCAGCAGAAGGGAGACGAACACTGAAGCTTTCTTT. Translating gives CASRRETNTEAFF.

The V gene is TRBV27, the J gene TRBJ2-7; D is unresolved. The CDR3 loop spans 16 amino acids. The germline V gene encodes CDR1 MNHEY and CDR2 SMNVEV (reference sequence). With 1 base removed from V and 5 bases from J, the gap between germline ends came to 18 bases. The CDR3 region is CASSLFSIGRGDEQYF. CDR3 nucleotide sequence: TGTGCCAGCAGTTTATTTTCTATTGGTAGAGGTGACGAGCAGTACTTC.

The J gene is TRBJ1-5, the V gene TRBV19; D call uncertain. The V end was cut by 7 bases, the J end by 3 bases, with 16 bases between. The CDR3 is made up of 15 amino acids. Germline V lookup: CDR1 LNHDA, CDR2 SQIVND (reference sequence). CDR3 loop: CASMTTWATNQPQHF. CDR3 nucleotide sequence: TGTGCCAGTATGACCACTTGGGCCACCAATCAGCCCCAGCATTTT.